This T cell receptor (beta chain) appears in the sequencing data of a study of identical twins. TCRdb itself ran the 5' RACE reads through MiXCR, one entry per CDR3 protein. The data contain around 1.7 million distinct CDR3 sequences, around 33% of them singletons. The CDR3 covers 17 residues. Germline V gives CDR1 MNHNS, CDR2 SASEGT. The ends lost 10 bases at V and 4 bases at J; junction bases unmatched: 17. Worth noting for this clonotype: Its antigen remains unknown.

The study, taken as a whole, reports: Whereas memory repertoires showed no such difference, abundant cord blood beta clonotypes carried fewer insertions. Models underestimated out-of-frame TCR alpha sharing in monozygotic twins.

The sequence was obtained from a newborn girl in good health. Specimen: cord blood. V is TRBV6-1 and J is TRBJ2-1; 9 bases agree with TRBD1. This CDR3 is CANRHPGQGRQYNEQFF. For the CDR3, the DNA is TGTGCCAACAGACACCCTGGACAGGGGCGGCAATACAATGAGCAGTTCTTC.